This T cell receptor beta chain came from a study of tissue T cells after allogeneic stem cell transplantation. Whole-study findings and limits: Limitations included a small, clinically heterogeneous cohort and limited sampling depth. TCR repertoires tracked anatomic similarity, regardless of disease or transplant status.

Time point defined: mouse harvest day 7 after allogeneic transplant. Each mouse received 10^7 T-cell-depleted marrow cells plus 10^6 splenic CD5+ T cells by tail vein. A word on this clone: Its specificity is unknown. All gene names here are mouse names. The CDR3 goes on 1 residue after the read ends, and that part is filled in from the germline J gene.

J lost 5 bases, V lost 5 bases, and 8 bases had no gene match. There are 15 residues in the CDR3. Germline V gene data show CDR1 as NNHNN and CDR2 as SYGAGS (reference sequence). CDR3 sequences, V/J genes, frequencies and template counts came from survey-depth TCRbeta sequencing. Clones were sequenced by immunoSEQ multiplex PCR, and TCRdb holds only the in-frame ones, with some missing. The repertoire holds thousands of clones, with over 40% as singletons. Sequenced material: gut tissue. The chain has TRBV13-2 and TRBJ2-5; TRBD2 matches at 10 bases. The TCR comes from a female BALB/c mouse given C57BL/6 T cells with graft-versus-host disease after an allogeneic hematopoietic cell transplant. CDR3 in amino acids: CASGNWGGRGDTQYF. CDR3 bases read: TGTGCCAGCGGGAACTGGGGGGGGCGAGGAGACACCCAGTAC.